These 6 T cell receptor beta chains share one sample of origin, sequenced in a study of breast tumors, draining lymph nodes, adjacent tissues (TCRdb year 2016). Lymph node samples were obtained from the axillary draining lymph nodes of breast cancer patients. Library construction relied on multiplex PCR. The sample was run on an Illumina HiSeq 2000. TCRdb reran the public reads through fastp at Q25 and MiXCR, keeping productive beta chains. Rows matching on CDR3 protein sequence are summarized as one entry with the most common DNA and genes. Present in this sample are fewer than 150,000 distinct CDR3 sequences, 21% of which were seen just once. Of the sample, 2.2% falls within the top ten clones. Material for sequencing was axillary lymph node tissue. The receptor source for this set is a female donor with breast cancer. Some clones in this sample may be carry-over from other donors' samples.

This rearrangement joins TRBV18 to TRBJ1-3; D perhaps matches TRBD1 (6 bases). Trimming took 8 bases from V and 8 from J, leaving 19 bases between them. The CDR3 spans 14 residues. CDR1 is KGHSH and CDR2 is LQKENI in the germline V gene. In DNA, the CDR3 is TGTGCCAGCGCCCGGGACACGGTCACGGACACCATATATTTT. Translating gives CASARDTVTDTIYF.

As concerns this clonotype: It may be a read error: a sequence one base away is much more abundant. The V gene is TRBV7-3, the J gene TRBJ2-7, with D uncertain. Germline V gives CDR1 SGHTA, CDR2 FQGTGA. CDR3 length equals 11 residues. CDR3 in amino acids: CASSSHVEQCF. The CDR3 bases are TGTGCCAGCAGCTCGCACGTGGAGCAGTGCTTC.

This clonotype has a count of ten or more. The gene calls are TRBV20-1 and TRBJ2-6, with no clear D. The germline V gene has CDR1 DFQATT and CDR2 SNEGSKA (reference sequence). This CDR3 comprises 15 residues. Deletions cut 0 bases from V and 1 base from J, with 7 bases between. CDR3 nucleotide sequence: TGCAGTGCTAGAGATCTAGGGTCTGGGGCCAACGTCCTGACTTTC. Amino acids: CSARDLGSGANVLTF.

A note on this clonotype: A read error may be the cause here, since a much bigger clone is one base away. The rearrangement joins TRBV28 to TRBJ2-7, with D tentatively TRBD2 (7 bases). The length of the CDR3 is 15 residues. The germline V gene encodes CDR1 MDHEN and CDR2 SYDVKM. V was trimmed by 1 base and J by 9 bases, leaving 19 bases between them. CDR3 region: CASSLSGGAVDVQYF. CDR3 DNA: TGTGCCAGCAGTTTATCGGGGGGCGCGGTGGACGTGCAGTACTTC.

This clonotype appeared many times. This chain uses TRBV5-8 with TRBJ2-3; D gene ambiguous. V lost 1 base and J lost 3, with 12 bases in between. The CDR3 spans 15 residues. Germline CDR1 SGHTS, CDR2 YDEGEE. CDR3 region: CASSLRISETDTQYF. In nucleotides, the CDR3 is TGTGCCAGCAGCTTGAGGATCTCGGAAACAGATACGCAGTATTTT.

This clonotype was observed many times. The rearrangement uses TRBV20-1 and TRBJ1-3; no reliable D call. V was pared by 0 bases and J by 0 bases, with 12 bases between. The CDR3 has 16 amino acids. The germline gives CDR1 DFQATT, CDR2 SNEGSKA (reference sequence). The CDR3 nucleotides read TGCAGTGCTAGAGAACCTCTTGCAGGCTCTGGAAACACCATATATTTT. Its protein is CSAREPLAGSGNTIYF.